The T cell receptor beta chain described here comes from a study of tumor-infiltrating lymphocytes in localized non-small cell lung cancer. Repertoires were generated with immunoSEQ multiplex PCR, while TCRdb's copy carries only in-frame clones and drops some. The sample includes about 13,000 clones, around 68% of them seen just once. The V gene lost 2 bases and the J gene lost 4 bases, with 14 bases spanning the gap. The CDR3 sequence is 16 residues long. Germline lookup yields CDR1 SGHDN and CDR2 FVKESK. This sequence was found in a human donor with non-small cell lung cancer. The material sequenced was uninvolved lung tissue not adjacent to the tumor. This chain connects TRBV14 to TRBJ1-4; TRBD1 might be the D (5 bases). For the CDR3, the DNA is TGTGCCAGCAGCCAATATATGAGGGGCTTTAATGAAAAACTGTTTTTT. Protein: CASSQYMRGFNEKLFF.